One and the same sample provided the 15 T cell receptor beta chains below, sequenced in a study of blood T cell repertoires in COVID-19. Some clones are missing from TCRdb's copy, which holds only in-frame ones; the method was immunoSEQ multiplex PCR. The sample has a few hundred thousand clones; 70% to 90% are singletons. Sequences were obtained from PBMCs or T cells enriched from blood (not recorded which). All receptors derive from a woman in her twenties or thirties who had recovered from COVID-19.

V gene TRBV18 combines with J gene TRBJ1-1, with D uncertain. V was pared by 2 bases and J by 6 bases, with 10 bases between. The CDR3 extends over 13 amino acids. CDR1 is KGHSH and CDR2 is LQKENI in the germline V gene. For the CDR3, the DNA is TGTGCCAGCTCACCAGCAGTTCTGGCTGAAGCTTTCTTT. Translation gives CASSPAVLAEAFF.

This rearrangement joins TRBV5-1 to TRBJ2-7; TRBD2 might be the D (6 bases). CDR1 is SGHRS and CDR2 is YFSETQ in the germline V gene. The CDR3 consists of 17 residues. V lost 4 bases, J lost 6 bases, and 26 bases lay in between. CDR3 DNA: TGCGCCAGCAGCATGGTTAAGCCGGGACTGGGCGCCTCCGAGCAGTACTTC. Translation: CASSMVKPGLGASEQYF.

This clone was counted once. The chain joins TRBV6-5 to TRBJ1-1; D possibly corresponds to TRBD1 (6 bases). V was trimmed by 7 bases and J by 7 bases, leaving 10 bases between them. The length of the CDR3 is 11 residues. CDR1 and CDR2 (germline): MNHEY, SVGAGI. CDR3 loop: CASIIQGEAFF. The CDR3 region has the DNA TGTGCCAGCATCATACAGGGTGAAGCTTTCTTT.

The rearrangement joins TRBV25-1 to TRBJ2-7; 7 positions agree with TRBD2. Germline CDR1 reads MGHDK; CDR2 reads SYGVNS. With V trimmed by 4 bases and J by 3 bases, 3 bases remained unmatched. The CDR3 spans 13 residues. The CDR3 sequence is CASSGRTSYEQYF. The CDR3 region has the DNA TGTGCCAGCAGTGGACGGACTAGCTACGAGCAGTACTTC.

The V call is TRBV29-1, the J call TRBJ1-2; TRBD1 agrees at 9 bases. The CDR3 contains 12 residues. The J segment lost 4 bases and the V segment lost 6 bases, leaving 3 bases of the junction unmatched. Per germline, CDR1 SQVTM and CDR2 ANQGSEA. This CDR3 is CSVDRGFYGYTF. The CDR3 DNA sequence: TGCAGCGTGGACAGGGGTTTCTATGGCTACACCTTC.

The CDR3, as DNA: TGTGCCAGCAGCTTTATTCTCTTCCGAGGGAGTGAGTACGAGCAGTACTTC. Its translation is CASSFILFRGSEYEQYF. The chain is built from TRBV11-2 and TRBJ2-7; perhaps TRBD2 as D (5 bases). V was shortened by 3 bases and J by 4 bases, with 22 bases between the two germline ends. The germline gives CDR1 SGHAT, CDR2 FQNNGV. The CDR3 totals 17 residues.

This CDR3 is CASSLWSLGRGTSYEQYF. DNA for the CDR3: TGTGCCAGCAGTTTATGGTCGCTTGGGCGGGGGACCTCCTACGAGCAGTACTTC. This sequence joins TRBV28 and TRBJ2-7; 7 bases fit TRBD2. The CDR3 runs 18 residues. The trim removed 0 bases at V and 0 bases at J, leaving 11 bases unmatched. The germline gives CDR1 MDHEN, CDR2 SYDVKM.

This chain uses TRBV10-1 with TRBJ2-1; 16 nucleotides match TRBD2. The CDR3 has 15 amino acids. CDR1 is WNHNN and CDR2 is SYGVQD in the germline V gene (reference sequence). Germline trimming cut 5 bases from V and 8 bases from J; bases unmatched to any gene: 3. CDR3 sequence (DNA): TGCGCCAGCAGTTTCGGGACTAGCGGGAGGGATGAGCAGTTCTTC. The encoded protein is CASSFGTSGRDEQFF.

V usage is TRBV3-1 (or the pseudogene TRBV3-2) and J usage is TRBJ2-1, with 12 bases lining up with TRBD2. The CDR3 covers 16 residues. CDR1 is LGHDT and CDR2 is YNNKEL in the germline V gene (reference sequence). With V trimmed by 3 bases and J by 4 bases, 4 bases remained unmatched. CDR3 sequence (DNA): TGTGCCAGCAGCCATAGACTAGCGGGAGATTACAATGAGCAGTTCTTC. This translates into CASSHRLAGDYNEQFF.

This CDR3 reads CSVRQRVNTGELFF. The CDR3 coding sequence is TGCAGCGTGAGACAGCGGGTGAACACCGGGGAGCTGTTTTTT. The chain is built from TRBV29-1 and TRBJ2-2; possibly TRBD2 for D (6 bases). The CDR3 runs to 14 residues. Germline CDR1 and CDR2: SQVTM and ANQGSEA. With 6 bases removed from V and 1 base from J, the gap between germline ends came to 12 bases.

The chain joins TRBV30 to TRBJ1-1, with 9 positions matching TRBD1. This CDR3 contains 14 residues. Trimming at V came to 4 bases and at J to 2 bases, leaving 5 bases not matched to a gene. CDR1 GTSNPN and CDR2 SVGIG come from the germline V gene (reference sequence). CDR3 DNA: TGTGCCTGGAAAAGGGACAGGGCCAACACTGAAGCTTTCTTT. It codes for CAWKRDRANTEAFF.

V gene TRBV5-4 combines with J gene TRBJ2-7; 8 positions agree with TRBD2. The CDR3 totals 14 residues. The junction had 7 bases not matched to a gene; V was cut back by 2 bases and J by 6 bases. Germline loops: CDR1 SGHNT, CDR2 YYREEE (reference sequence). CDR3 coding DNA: TGTGCCAGCAGCTTAGCGGGGGTCAGGAGCGAGCAGTACTTC. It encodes CASSLAGVRSEQYF.

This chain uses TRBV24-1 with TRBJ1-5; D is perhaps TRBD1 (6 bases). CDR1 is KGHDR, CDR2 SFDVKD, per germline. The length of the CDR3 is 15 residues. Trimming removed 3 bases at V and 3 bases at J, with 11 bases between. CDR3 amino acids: CATSDRTAVNQPQHF. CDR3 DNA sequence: TGTGCCACCAGTGATCGGACAGCTGTCAATCAGCCCCAGCATTTT.

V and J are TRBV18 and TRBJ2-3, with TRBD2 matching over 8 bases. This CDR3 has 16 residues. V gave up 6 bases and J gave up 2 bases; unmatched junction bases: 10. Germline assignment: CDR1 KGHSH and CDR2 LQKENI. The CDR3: CASSPWTSQFTDTQYF. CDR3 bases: TGTGCCAGCTCGCCCTGGACTAGCCAGTTCACAGATACGCAGTATTTT. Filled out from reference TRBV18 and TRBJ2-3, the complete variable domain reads NAGVMQNPRHLVRRRGQEARLRCSPMKGHSHVYWYRQLPEEGLKFMVYLQKENIIDESGMPKERFSAEFPKEGPSILRIQQVVRGDSAAYFCASSPWTSQFTDTQYFGPGTRLTVL.

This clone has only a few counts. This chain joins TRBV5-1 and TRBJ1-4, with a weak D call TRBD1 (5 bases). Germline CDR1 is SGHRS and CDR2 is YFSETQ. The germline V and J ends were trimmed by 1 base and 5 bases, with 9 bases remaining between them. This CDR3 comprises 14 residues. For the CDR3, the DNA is TGCGCCAGCAGCTTGTTCACAGGAAATGAAAAACTGTTTTTT. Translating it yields CASSLFTGNEKLFF.